This T cell receptor beta chain was documented in a study of cytomegalovirus exposure and HLA in healthy donors. Overall study results and limits: Most TCRs appeared rarely, but some public TCRs recurred in many donors.

Losses at the gene ends were 0 bases for V and 6 bases for J; bases not matched to a gene: 19. The CDR3 length is 20 residues. Germline V gene lookup returns CDR1 MGHRA and CDR2 YSYEKL. The repertoire was sequenced with immunoSEQ multiplex PCR; TCRdb's copy has only in-frame clones and lacks some. Of around 170,000 clones listed, approximately 81% were seen once; the top ten hold about 16%. Concerning this clone: Its antigen is currently unknown.

Material for sequencing was PBMCs. The sequence derives from a man younger than 35 in good health and CMV-seropositive. The rearrangement uses TRBV4-1 and TRBJ1-2, with 10 bases aligning to TRBD1. The CDR3 loop is CASSQDPSGTGDYGRHGYTF. CDR3 in DNA: TGCGCCAGCAGCCAAGACCCCTCCGGGACAGGGGACTACGGTAGGCATGGCTACACCTTC.